This paragraph reports one T cell receptor (beta chain). Its target is not known. This CDR3 comprises 16 residues. Germline V gives CDR1 LGHNA, CDR2 YNFKEQ. V lost 0 bases to trimming and J lost 5 bases, with 17 bases between them. DNA at 200 ng, tens of thousands of T cell genomes, went into sorted-subset replicate PCRs. TCRdb's copy holds only in-frame clones and misses some; the assay was immunoSEQ multiplex PCR. The sample yields a few million clones, approximately 96% seen once. These data are taken from a study of shared clonotypes between healthy human individuals. Notes on the study in general: Limited genetic and exposure-history diversity came from having few donors. What naive subsets generally showed was a larger estimated richness than memory subsets showed.

None of the donors, who were healthy HIV-negative adults, had recently had acute infections or vaccinations. The rearrangement uses TRBV4-2 and TRBJ2-7; D remains ambiguous. The specimen sequenced was naive CD4+ T cells sorted from blood. Subset: CD45RA+ positively selected. The clonotype originates from a man between 18 and 35 years old in good health. Here the CDR3 DNA reads TGTGCCAGCAGCCAAGATCAGCTGACGAGACAAAACGAGCAGTACTTC. Protein sequence: CASSQDQLTRQNEQYF.